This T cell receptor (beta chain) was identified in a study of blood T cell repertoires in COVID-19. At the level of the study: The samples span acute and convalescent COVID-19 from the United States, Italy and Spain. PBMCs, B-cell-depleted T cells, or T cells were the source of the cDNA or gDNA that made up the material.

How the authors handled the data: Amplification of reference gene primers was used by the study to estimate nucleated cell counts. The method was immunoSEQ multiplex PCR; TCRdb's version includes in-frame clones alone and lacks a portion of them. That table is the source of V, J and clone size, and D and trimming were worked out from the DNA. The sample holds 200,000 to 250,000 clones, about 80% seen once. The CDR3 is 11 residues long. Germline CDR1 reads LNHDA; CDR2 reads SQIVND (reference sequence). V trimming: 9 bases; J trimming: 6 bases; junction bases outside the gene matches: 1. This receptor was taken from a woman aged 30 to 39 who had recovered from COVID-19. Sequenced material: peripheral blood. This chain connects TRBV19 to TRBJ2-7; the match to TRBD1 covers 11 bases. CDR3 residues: CASGTGGEQYF. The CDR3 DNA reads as TGTGCCAGCGGGACAGGGGGCGAGCAGTACTTC.